This TCR beta chain was captured in a study of blood T cells in healthy people across ages. Alongside a J-beta primer mix, a sample-barcoded 5' primer served in a second PCR lasting roughly 7 to 11 cycles. TCRdb passed the 5' RACE reads through MiXCR, listing each CDR3 protein once. Of about 640,000 distinct CDR3 sequences in the sample, roughly 43% are singletons; the top ten hold about 30%. A note on this clonotype: An end of the junction differs from the germline gene, which may be a read error.

Collection of 7.5 to 10 milliliters of peripheral blood was performed for each donor. PBMCs, at least 7 million per sample, were isolated. Germline CDR1 and CDR2: MDHEN and SYDVKM. This CDR3 spans 14 amino acids. The sequence was collected from a man older than 75 in good health. The V call is TRBV28, the J call TRBJ2-7; D may be TRBD1 (6 bases). The sample comprised blood. DNA of the CDR3: TGTGCCAGCAGTTTACCCAGGGGCTTACAGACCCAGTCCTTC. Its translation is CASSLPRGLQTQSF.